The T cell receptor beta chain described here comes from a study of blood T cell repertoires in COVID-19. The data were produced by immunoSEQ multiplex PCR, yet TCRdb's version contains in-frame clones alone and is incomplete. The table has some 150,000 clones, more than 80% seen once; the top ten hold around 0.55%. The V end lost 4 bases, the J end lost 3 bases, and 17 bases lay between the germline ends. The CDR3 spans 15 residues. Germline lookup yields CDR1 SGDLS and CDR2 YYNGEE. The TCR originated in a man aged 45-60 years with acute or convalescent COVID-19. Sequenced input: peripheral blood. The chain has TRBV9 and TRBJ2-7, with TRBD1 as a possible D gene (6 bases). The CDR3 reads CASSRTTGGIYEQYF. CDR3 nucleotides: TGTGCCAGCAGCCGGACGACAGGCGGAATCTACGAGCAGTACTTC.